These T cell receptor beta chains were read from a single sample in a study of OX40 agonist ivuxolimab in advanced cancers. Measured with immunoSEQ multiplex PCR; TCRdb has only the in-frame clones, and not every one. This sample carries approximately 71,000 clones, roughly 84% of them seen once, and the ten largest clones take around 0.73%. The source material was CD4+ or CD8+ T cells sorted from blood, sampled in a trial of the OX40 agonist ivuxolimab. These receptor sequences come from an adult with an advanced solid tumor such as melanoma, head and neck, liver or kidney cancer. Each CDR3 is given with its conserved first and last residue. Each record gives: D gene, V gene, J gene, CDR3 protein. The D gene is left open where the match is weak.

NA,TRBV5-1,TRBJ2-5,CASSPTAGFIETQYF
NA,TRBV7-3,TRBJ2-7,CASSLTMDSEQYF
NA,TRBV1,TRBJ2-5,CTSSQVHERLRLAVGETQYF
TRBD1,TRBV6-1,TRBJ2-7,CASTSEQGTYEQYF
NA,TRBV11-2,TRBJ1-1,CASSLDGINTEAFF
TRBD2,TRBV5-1,TRBJ2-3,CASSTLVAGGLDTQYF
NA,TRBV18,TRBJ2-3,CASSPPGQDFTDTQYF
NA,TRBV7-9,TRBJ1-6,CASSLGQNFNSPLHF
NA,TRBV6-6,TRBJ1-5,CASKAGRQGNQPQHF
NA,TRBV10-1,TRBJ2-3,CASSDGPTSADTQYF
TRBD1,TRBV5-5,TRBJ1-1,CASSLRQGFGVGANTEAFF